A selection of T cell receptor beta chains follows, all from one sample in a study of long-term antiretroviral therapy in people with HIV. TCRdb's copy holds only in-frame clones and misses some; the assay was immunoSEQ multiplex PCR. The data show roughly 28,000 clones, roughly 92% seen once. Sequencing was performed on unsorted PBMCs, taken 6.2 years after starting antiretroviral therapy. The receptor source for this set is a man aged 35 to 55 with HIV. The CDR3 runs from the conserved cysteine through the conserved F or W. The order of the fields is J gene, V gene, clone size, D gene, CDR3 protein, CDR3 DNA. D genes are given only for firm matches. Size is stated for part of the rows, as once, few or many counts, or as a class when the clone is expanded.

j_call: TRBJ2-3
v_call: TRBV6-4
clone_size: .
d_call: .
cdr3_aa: CASSETGTDTQYF
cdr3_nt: TGTGCCAGCAGTGAAACAGGGACAGATACGCAGTATTTT

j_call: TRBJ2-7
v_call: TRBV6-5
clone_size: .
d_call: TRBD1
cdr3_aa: CASRSPGTGGYEQYF
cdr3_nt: TGTGCCAGCAGATCTCCCGGGACAGGGGGCTACGAGCAGTACTTC

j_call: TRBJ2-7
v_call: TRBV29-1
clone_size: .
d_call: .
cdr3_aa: CSVEDRGSRVEQYF
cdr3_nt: TGCAGCGTTGAAGACAGGGGCAGCCGGGTCGAGCAGTACTTC

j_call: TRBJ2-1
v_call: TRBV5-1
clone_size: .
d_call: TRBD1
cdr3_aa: CASSLEGTGTNEQFF
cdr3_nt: TGCGCCAGCAGCTTGGAAGGGACAGGGACGAATGAGCAGTTCTTC

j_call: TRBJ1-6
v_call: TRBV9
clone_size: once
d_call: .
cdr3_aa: CASSSRGGNSPLHF
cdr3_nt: TGTGCCAGCAGCTCCCGAGGCGGCAATTCACCCCTCCACTTT

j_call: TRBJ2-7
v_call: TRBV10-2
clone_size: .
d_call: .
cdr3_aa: CASEGFHEQYF
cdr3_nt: TGCGCCAGCGAAGGGTTCCACGAGCAGTACTTC

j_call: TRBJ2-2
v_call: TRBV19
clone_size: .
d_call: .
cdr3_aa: CASSTTGPNTGELFF
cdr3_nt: TGTGCCAGTAGTACGACAGGCCCTAACACCGGGGAGCTGTTTTTT

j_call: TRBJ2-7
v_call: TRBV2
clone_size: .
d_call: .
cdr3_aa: CASRDSEPYEQYF
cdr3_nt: TGTGCCAGCAGGGACAGCGAACCGTACGAGCAGTACTTC

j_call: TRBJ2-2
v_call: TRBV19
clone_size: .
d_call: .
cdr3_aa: CASSIRGQPPGELFF
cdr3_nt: TGTGCCAGTAGTATTAGAGGACAGCCCCCCGGGGAGCTGTTTTTT

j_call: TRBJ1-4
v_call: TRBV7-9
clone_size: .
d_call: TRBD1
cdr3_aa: CASSFDRAYNEKLFF
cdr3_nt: TGTGCCAGCAGCTTCGACAGGGCCTATAATGAAAAACTGTTTTTT

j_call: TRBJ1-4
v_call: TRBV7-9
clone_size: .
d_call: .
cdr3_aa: CASSLDTGREKLFF
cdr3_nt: TGTGCCAGCAGCTTAGATACGGGCCGGGAAAAACTGTTTTTT

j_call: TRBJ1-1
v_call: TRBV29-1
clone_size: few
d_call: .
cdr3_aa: CSVEVRTGVTEAFF
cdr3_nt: TGCAGCGTTGAAGTCAGGACGGGGGTCACTGAAGCTTTCTTT

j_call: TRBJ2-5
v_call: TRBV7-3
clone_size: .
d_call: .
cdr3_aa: CASSFGTPETQYF
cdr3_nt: TGTGCCAGCAGCTTCGGGACACCGGAGACCCAGTACTTC

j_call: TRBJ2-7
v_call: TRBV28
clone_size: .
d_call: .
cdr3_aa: CASELRDEQYF
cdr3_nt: TGTGCCAGCGAACTACGGGACGAGCAGTACTTC

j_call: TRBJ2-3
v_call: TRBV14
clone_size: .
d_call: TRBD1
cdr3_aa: CASSQGTGGYGDTQYF
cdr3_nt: TGTGCCAGCAGCCAGGGGACAGGGGGATACGGAGATACGCAGTATTTT

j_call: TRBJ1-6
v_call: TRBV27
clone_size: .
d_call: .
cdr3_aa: CASSTPGPENSPLHF
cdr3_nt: TGTGCCAGCAGTACCCCGGGCCCGGAGAATTCACCCCTCCACTTT

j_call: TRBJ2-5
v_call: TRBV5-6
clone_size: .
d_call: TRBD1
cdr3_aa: CASSLGPGQLAETQYF
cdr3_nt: TGTGCCAGCAGCTTGGGGCCGGGACAGTTGGCAGAGACCCAGTACTTC

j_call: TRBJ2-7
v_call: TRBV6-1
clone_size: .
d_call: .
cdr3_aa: CATKERGGRYYEQYF
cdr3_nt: TGTGCCACCAAGGAGAGGGGCGGCCGTTACTACGAGCAGTACTTC

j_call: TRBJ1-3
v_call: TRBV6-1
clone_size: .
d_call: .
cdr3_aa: CASSEARNSGNTIYF
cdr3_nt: TGTGCCAGCAGTGAAGCACGTAACTCTGGAAACACCATATATTTT

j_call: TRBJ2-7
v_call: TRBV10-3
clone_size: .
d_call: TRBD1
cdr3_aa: CAISRGQSYEQYF
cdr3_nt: TGTGCCATCAGTCGGGGACAGTCCTACGAGCAGTACTTC

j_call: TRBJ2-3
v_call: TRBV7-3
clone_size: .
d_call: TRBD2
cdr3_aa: CASSLTGSGGTSTDTQYF
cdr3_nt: TGTGCCAGCAGCTTAACGGGAAGCGGGGGGACTAGCACAGATACGCAGTATTTT

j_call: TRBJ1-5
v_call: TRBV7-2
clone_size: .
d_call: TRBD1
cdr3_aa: CASRAGGRSNQPQHF
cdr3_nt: TGTGCCAGCAGGGCAGGGGGCCGTAGCAATCAGCCCCAGCATTTT

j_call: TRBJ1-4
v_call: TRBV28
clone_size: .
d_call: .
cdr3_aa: CASSPQRGPTNEKLFF
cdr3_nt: TGTGCCAGCAGCCCTCAAAGGGGCCCTACTAATGAAAAACTGTTTTTT

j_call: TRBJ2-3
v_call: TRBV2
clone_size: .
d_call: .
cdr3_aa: CASSERLADTQYF
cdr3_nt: TGTGCCAGCAGTGAAAGACTAGCAGATACGCAGTATTTT

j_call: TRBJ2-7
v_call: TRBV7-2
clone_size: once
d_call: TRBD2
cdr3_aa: CASSPGGWSSEQYF
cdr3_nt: TGTGCCAGCAGCCCGGGGGGATGGAGTAGCGAGCAGTACTTC

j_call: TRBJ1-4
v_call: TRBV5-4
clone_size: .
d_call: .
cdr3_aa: CASSLAGEGEKLFF
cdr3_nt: TGTGCCAGCAGCTTGGCTGGGGAGGGTGAAAAACTGTTTTTT

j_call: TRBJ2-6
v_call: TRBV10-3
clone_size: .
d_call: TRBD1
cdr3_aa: CAISLVSTRGSGANVLTF
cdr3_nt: TGTGCCATCAGCCTAGTCTCAACCAGGGGGTCTGGGGCCAACGTCCTGACTTTC

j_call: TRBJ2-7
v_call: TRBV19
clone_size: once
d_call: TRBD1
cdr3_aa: CASSIERTGPYEQYF
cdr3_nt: TGTGCCAGTAGTATCGAGCGGACAGGGCCCTACGAGCAGTACTTC

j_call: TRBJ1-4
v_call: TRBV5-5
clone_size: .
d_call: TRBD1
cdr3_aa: CASSLGVRGQGGPSEKLFF
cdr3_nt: TGTGCCAGCAGCTTGGGTGTGAGGGGACAGGGAGGACCTTCGGAAAAACTGTTTTTT

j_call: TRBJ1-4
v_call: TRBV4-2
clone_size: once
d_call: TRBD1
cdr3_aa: CASSQDPGTGDINEKLFF
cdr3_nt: TGTGCCAGCAGCCAAGACCCCGGGACAGGGGATATTAATGAAAAACTGTTTTTT

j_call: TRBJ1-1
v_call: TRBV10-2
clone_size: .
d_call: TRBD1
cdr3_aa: CASKVDRADTEAFF
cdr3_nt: TGCGCCAGCAAGGTGGACAGGGCAGACACTGAAGCTTTCTTT

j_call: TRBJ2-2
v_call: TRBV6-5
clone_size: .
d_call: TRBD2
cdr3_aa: CASTYGGASSGELFF
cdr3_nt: TGTGCCAGCACCTACGGGGGGGCGAGTAGCGGGGAGCTGTTTTTT

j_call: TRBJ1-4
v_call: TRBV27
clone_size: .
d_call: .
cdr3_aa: CASSSPGPHEKLFF
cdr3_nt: TGTGCCAGCAGTTCCCCCGGCCCTCATGAAAAACTGTTTTTT

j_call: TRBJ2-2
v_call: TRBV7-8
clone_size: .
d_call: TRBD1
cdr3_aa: CASTNQGVRTGELFF
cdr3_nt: TGTGCCAGCACGAATCAGGGGGTACGGACCGGGGAGCTGTTTTTT

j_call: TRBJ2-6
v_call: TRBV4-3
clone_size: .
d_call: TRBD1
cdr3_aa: CASSEFGQGSSGANVLTF
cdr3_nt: TGCGCCAGCAGCGAATTCGGACAGGGGAGCTCTGGGGCCAACGTCCTGACTTTC

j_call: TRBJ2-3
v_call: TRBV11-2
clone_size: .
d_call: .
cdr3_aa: CASSPLRGADTQYF
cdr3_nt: TGTGCCAGCAGCCCTCTACGGGGGGCGGATACGCAGTATTTT

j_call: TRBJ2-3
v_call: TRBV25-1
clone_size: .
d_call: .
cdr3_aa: CASSQRGSGLPTDTQYF
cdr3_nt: TGTGCCAGCAGTCAACGCGGGTCGGGGTTGCCCACAGATACGCAGTATTTT

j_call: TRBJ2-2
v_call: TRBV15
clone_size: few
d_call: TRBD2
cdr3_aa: CATSREPSGNTGELFF
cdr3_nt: TGTGCCACCAGCAGAGAACCTAGCGGGAACACCGGGGAGCTGTTTTTT

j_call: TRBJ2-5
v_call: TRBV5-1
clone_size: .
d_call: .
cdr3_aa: CASSPAGTGFGETQYF
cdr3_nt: TGCGCCAGCAGCCCCGCTGGGACGGGGTTTGGGGAGACCCAGTACTTC

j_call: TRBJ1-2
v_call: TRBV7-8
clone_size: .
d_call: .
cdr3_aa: CASSLGEGSGYTF
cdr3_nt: TGTGCCAGCAGCTTAGGGGAGGGCAGTGGCTACACCTTC

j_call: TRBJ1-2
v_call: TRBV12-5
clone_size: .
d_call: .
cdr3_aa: CASGLVPAGDYGYTF
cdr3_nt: TGTGCTAGTGGTTTGGTACCCGCAGGGGACTATGGCTACACCTTC

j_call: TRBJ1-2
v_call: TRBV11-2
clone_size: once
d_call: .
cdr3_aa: CASSLGSTGTTF
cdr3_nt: TGTGCCAGCAGCTTAGGTTCGACGGGCACTACCTTC

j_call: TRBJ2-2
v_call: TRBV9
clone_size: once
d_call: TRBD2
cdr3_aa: CASSDSGAYTGELFF
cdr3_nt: TGTGCCAGCAGTGATAGCGGGGCCTACACCGGGGAGCTGTTTTTT

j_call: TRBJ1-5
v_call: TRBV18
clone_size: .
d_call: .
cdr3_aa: CASSSMGTNSNQPQHF
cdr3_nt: TGTGCCAGCTCAAGTATGGGGACAAATAGCAATCAGCCCCAGCATTTT

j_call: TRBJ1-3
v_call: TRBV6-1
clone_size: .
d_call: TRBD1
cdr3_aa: CASSESGTGSGNTIYF
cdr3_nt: TGTGCCAGCAGTGAGTCCGGGACAGGCTCTGGAAACACCATATATTTT

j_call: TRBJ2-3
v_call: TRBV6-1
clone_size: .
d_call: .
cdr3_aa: CASSDVRGGGVTDTQYF
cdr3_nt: TGTGCCAGCAGTGACGTCCGGGGCGGGGGCGTCACAGATACGCAGTATTTT

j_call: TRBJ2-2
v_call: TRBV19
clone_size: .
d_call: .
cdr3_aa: CASSPDTSTGELFF
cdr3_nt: TGTGCCAGTAGTCCAGACACAAGCACCGGGGAGCTGTTTTTT

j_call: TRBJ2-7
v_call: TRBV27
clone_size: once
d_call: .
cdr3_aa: CASRSSGKQYF
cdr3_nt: TGTGCCAGCAGATCTTCTGGCAAGCAGTACTTC

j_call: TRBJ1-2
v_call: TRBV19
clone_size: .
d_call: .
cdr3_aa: CASSSSGTSMSYTF
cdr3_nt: TGTGCCAGTAGTTCCTCCGGGACCTCTATGAGCTACACCTTC

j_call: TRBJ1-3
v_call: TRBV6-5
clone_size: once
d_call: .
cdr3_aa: CASQRKGGRNTIYF
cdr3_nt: TGTGCCAGCCAAAGGAAGGGTGGAAGAAACACCATATATTTT

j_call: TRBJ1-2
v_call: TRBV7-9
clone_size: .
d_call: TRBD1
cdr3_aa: CASSHGTGGAANYGYTF
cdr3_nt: TGTGCCAGCAGCCACGGGACAGGGGGAGCAGCTAACTATGGCTACACCTTC

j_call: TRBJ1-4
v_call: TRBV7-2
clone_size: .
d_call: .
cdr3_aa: CASSRNRGLGTNEKLFF
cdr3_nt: TGTGCCAGCAGCCGTAACCGGGGACTCGGAACTAATGAAAAACTGTTTTTT

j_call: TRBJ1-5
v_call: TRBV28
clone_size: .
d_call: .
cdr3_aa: CASSFLDGTSQPQHF
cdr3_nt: TGTGCCAGCAGTTTTCTTGACGGGACGTCTCAGCCCCAGCATTTT

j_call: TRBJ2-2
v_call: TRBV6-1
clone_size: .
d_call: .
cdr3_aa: CASSRESNTGELFF
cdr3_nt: TGTGCCAGCAGTAGAGAGTCGAACACCGGGGAGCTGTTTTTT

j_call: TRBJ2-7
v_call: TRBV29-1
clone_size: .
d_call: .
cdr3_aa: CSVQRGREQYF
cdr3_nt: TGCAGCGTTCAAAGGGGTCGGGAGCAGTACTTC

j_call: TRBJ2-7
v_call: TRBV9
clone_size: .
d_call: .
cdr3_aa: CASSVSSGAYEQYF
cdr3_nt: TGTGCCAGCAGCGTATCCTCAGGGGCCTACGAGCAGTACTTC

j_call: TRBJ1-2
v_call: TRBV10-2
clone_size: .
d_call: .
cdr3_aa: CASSAGTPSYGYTF
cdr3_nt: TGCGCCAGCAGTGCAGGAACGCCTTCTTATGGCTACACCTTC

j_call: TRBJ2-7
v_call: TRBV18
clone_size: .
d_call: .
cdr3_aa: CASSPRGEEQYF
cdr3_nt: TGTGCCAGCTCACCACGGGGAGAGGAGCAGTACTTC

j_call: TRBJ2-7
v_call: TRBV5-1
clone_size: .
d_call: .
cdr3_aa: CASSLGYEQYF
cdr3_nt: TGCGCCAGCAGCTTGGGATACGAGCAGTACTTC

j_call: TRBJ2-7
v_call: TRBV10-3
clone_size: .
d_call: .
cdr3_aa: CAISNRDPLEQYF
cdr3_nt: TGTGCCATCAGTAACCGGGACCCCCTCGAGCAGTACTTC